The present TCR beta chain was sequenced within a study of blood T cell repertoires in COVID-19. As for the study in general: Some COVID-19 samples were acute and others convalescent; all came from the United States, Italy and Spain. Nucleic acid was either cDNA or gDNA, and it came from T cells, B-cell-depleted T cells, or PBMCs.

CDR3 length: 15 amino acids. Trimming left V 5 bases short and J 7 bases short, with 19 bases between. Germline V gives CDR1 SGHRS, CDR2 YFSETQ. Measured with immunoSEQ multiplex PCR; TCRdb has only the in-frame clones, and not every one. In the table there are about 210,000 clones, around 91% of which are singletons. The chain combines TRBV5-1 with TRBJ2-1; a possible D gene is TRBD1 (5 bases). The specimen sequenced was peripheral blood. The TCR originated in a woman between 40 and 50 years old with acute or convalescent COVID-19. This CDR3 reads CASSPLAGSGNEQFF. As DNA, the CDR3 is TGCGCCAGCAGTCCGCTGGCAGGGTCCGGGAATGAGCAGTTCTTC.